This TCR beta chain was recovered during a study of blood T cell repertoires in COVID-19. As for the study in general: Spain, Italy and the United States supplied samples that represented acute and convalescent COVID-19. Sample material is recorded as cDNA or gDNA derived from T cells, B-cell-depleted T cells, or PBMCs.

In the original processing: By means of reference gene primer amplification, nucleated cell counts were estimated. Here immunoSEQ multiplex PCR was the method, and the copy in TCRdb shows in-frame clones only, minus some. That table gives V, J and clone size, and the DNA gave D and trimming. The sample has 150,000 to 200,000 clones, around four fifths seen once. This CDR3 is 17 amino acids long. Trimming took 4 bases from V and 1 from J; bases not matched to a gene: 8. CDR1 SGDLS and CDR2 YYNGEE come from the germline V gene. There are a few counts of this clone. This TCR was sampled from a woman aged 80 or over with active or convalescent COVID-19. The genes are TRBV9 and TRBJ1-3, with 10 bases aligning to TRBD1. The sample taken for sequencing was peripheral blood. Written as DNA, the CDR3 is TGTGCCAGCAGCTCCCTGGGGGACAGGGGATCTGGAAACACCATATATTTT. It is translated as CASSSLGDRGSGNTIYF.